These 8 T cell receptor beta chains came from one sample sequenced in a study of blood T cell repertoires in COVID-19. The repertoire was sequenced with immunoSEQ multiplex PCR; TCRdb's copy has only in-frame clones and lacks some. This table has around 300,000 clones, 75% to 90% appearing once. Sample: peripheral blood. These receptors came from a woman aged 70 to 79 with COVID-19, enrolled during active disease.

This clone has a handful of counts. The V gene is TRBV12-5, the J gene TRBJ1-6, with D perhaps matching TRBD1 (5 bases). V lost 1 base and J 0 bases, leaving 19 bases between the germline ends. CDR3 length: 20 amino acids. Germline V gene data show CDR1 as LGHNT and CDR2 as FRNRAP. The CDR3 DNA follows: TGTGCTAGTGGTTTGGAACATTCAGGGTCCCCGAGCTCCTATAATTCACCCCTCCACTTT. This encodes CASGLEHSGSPSSYNSPLHF. Supplemented by reference TRBV12-5 and TRBJ1-6, the full variable domain reads DARVTQTPRHKVTEMGQEVTMRCQPILGHNTVFWYRQTMMQGLELLAYFRNRAPLDDSGMPKDRFSAEMPDATLATLKIQPSEPRDSAVYFCASGLEHSGSPSSYNSPLHFGNGTRLTVT.

This chain connects TRBV15 to TRBJ2-7; the D is unclear. There are 13 residues in the CDR3. Trimming pared 9 bases from V and 6 bases from J, leaving 18 bases between. Germline CDR1 and CDR2: LNHNV and YYDKDF (reference sequence). CDR3 in DNA: TGTGCCACTTCGGGTACCCCCTCCGCCGAGCAGTACTTC. Its protein is CATSGTPSAEQYF.

This sequence joins TRBV3-1 (or the pseudogene TRBV3-2) and TRBJ2-7; D possibly corresponds to TRBD2 (5 bases). V lost 1 base, J lost 7 bases, and 17 bases lay in between. The CDR3 spans 15 residues. Germline CDR1 is LGHDT and CDR2 is YNNKEL (reference sequence). This CDR3 is CASSQGKLPSGEQYF. CDR3 sequence (DNA): TGTGCCAGCAGCCAAGGGAAACTACCGTCGGGGGAGCAGTACTTC.

V usage is TRBV19 and J usage is TRBJ2-7; D may be TRBD1 (6 bases). The germline V gene encodes CDR1 LNHDA and CDR2 SQIVND (reference sequence). The CDR3 loop spans 15 amino acids. The V and J ends lost 9 bases and 7 bases respectively, with 25 bases between them. The CDR3 DNA is TGTGCCAGCGCTCACCCTATGACGGGACATTGGGAGCAGTACTTC. Protein: CASAHPMTGHWEQYF.

The V and J genes are TRBV5-6 and TRBJ2-3, with 9 bases that match TRBD2. Germline values: CDR1 SGHDT, CDR2 YYEEEE. Trimming took 0 bases from V and 5 from J; bases not matched to a gene: 7. CDR3 length: 16 amino acids. CDR3 amino acids: CASSLERGGARDTQYF. CDR3 coding DNA: TGTGCCAGCAGCTTGGAGCGCGGGGGGGCGAGAGATACGCAGTATTTT. The whole variable domain, filled in from reference TRBV5-6 and TRBJ2-3, reads DAGVTQSPTHLIKTRGQQVTLRCSPKSGHDTVSWYQQALGQGPQFIFQYYEEEERQRGNFPDRFSGHQFPNYSSELNVNALLLGDSALYLCASSLERGGARDTQYFGPGTRLTVL.

This chain uses TRBV5-4 with TRBJ1-4; D is unresolved. Germline V gene data show CDR1 as SGHNT and CDR2 as YYREEE (reference sequence). Trimming pared 4 bases from V and 4 bases from J, leaving 14 bases between. CDR3 length: 15 amino acids. In DNA, the CDR3 is TGTGCCAGCAGCGGCGGACGGGGAATTAATGAAAAACTGTTTTTT. Its translation is CASSGGRGINEKLFF.

This rearrangement joins TRBV30 to TRBJ2-2; 9 bases align to TRBD2. Germline CDR1 is GTSNPN and CDR2 is SVGIG (reference sequence). Trimming took 2 bases from V and 3 from J; bases not matched to a gene: 4. The CDR3 covers 15 residues. The CDR3 loop reads CAWSRGLAYTGELFF. In DNA form, the CDR3 reads TGTGCCTGGAGTAGGGGACTAGCATACACCGGGGAGCTGTTTTTT.

The V call is TRBV12-5, the J call TRBJ2-1; D perhaps matches TRBD1 (6 bases). The germline V gene encodes CDR1 LGHNT and CDR2 FRNRAP. The CDR3 is 13 amino acids. V was cut by 7 bases and J by 8 bases, with 15 bases left in between. CDR3 nucleotide sequence: TGTGCTAGTGCAATGATACAGGGAGATGAGCAGTTCTTC. Protein: CASAMIQGDEQFF.